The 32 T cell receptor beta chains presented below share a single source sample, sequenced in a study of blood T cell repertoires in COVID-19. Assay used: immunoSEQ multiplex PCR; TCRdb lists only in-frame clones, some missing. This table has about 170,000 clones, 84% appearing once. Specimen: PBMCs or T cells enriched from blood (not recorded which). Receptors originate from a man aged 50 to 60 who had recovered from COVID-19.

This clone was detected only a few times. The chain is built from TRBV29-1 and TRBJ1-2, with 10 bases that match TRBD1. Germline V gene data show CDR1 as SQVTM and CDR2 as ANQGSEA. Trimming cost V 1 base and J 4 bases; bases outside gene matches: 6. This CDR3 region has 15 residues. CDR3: CSVEVGTGETYGYTF. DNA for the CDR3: TGCAGCGTTGAAGTGGGGACAGGGGAAACCTATGGCTACACCTTC.

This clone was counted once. CDR3 amino acids: CASTQDRPEYQETQYF. The DNA for the CDR3 is TGTGCCAGCACCCAGGACAGACCTGAGTACCAAGAGACCCAGTACTTC. The chain is built from TRBV2 and TRBJ2-5; possible D gene TRBD1, 6 bases. Between the trimmed V and J ends, which lost 7 bases and 0 bases, there was a span of 18 bases. Germline assignment: CDR1 SNHLY and CDR2 FYNNEI. The CDR3 sequence is 16 residues long.

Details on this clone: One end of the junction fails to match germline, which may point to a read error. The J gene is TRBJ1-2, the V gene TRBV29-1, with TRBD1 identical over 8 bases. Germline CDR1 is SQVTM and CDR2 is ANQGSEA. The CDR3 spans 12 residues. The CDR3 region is CSVGSSTGTGDF. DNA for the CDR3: TGCAGCGTTGGGTCCAGTACCGGGACAGGCGACTTC.

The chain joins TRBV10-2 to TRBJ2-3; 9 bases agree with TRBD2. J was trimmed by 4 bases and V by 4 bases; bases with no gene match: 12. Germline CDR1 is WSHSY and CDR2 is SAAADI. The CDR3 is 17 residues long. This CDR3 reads CASSVVGGGEDADTQYF. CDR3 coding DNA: TGCGCCAGCAGTGTGGTAGGCGGGGGGGAAGATGCAGATACGCAGTATTTT.

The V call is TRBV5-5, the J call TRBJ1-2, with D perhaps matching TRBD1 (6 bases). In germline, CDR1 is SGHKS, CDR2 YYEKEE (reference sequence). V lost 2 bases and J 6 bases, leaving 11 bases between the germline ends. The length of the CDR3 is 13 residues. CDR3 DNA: TGTGCCAGCAGCTTATTACAGGGAGATGGCTACACCTTC. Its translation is CASSLLQGDGYTF.

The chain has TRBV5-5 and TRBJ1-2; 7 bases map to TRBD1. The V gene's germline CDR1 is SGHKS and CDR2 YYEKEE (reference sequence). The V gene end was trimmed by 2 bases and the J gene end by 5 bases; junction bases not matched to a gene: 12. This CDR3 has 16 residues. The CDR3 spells CASSLGQVVRGYGYTF. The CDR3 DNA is TGTGCCAGCAGCTTAGGACAGGTAGTTAGAGGGTATGGCTACACCTTC.

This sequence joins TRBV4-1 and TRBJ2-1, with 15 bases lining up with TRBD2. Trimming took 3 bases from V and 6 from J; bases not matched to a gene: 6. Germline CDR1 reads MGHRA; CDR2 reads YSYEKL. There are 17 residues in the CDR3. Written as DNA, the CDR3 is TGCGCCAGCAGCCAGGGACTAGCGGGGGGTTTCGGCAATGAGCAGTTCTTC. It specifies CASSQGLAGGFGNEQFF.

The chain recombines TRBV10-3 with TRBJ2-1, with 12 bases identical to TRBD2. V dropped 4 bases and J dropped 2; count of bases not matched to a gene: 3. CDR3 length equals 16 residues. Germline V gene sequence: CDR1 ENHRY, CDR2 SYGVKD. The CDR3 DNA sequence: TGTGCCATCAGTGCTGCTAGCGGGGGGGCCTACAATGAGCAGTTCTTC. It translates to CAISAASGGAYNEQFF.

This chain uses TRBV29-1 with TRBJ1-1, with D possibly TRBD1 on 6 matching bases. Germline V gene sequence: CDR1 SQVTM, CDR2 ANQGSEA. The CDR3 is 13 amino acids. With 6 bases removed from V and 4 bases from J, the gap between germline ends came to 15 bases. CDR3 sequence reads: CSVYRVGSTEAFF. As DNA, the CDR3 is TGCAGCGTGTACAGGGTTGGTAGCACTGAAGCTTTCTTT. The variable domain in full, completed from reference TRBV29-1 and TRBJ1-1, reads SAVISQKPSRDICQRGTSLTIQCQVDSQVTMMFWYRQQPGQSLTLIATANQGSEATYESGFVIDKFPISRPNLTFSTLTVSNMSPEDSSIYLCSVYRVGSTEAFFGQGTRLTVV.

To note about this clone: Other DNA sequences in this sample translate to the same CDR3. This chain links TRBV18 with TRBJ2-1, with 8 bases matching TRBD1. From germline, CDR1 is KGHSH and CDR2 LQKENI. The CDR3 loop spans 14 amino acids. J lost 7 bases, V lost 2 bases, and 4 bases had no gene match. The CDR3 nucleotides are TGTGCCAGCTCACCAGGCACAGGGGGGAATGAGCAGTTCTTC. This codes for CASSPGTGGNEQFF.

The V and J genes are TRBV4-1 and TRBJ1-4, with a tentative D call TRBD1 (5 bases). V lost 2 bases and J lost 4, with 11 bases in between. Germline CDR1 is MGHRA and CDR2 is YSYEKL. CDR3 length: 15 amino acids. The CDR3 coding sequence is TGCGCCAGCAGCCAACCCGACAGCTTTAATGAAAAACTGTTTTTT. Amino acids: CASSQPDSFNEKLFF.

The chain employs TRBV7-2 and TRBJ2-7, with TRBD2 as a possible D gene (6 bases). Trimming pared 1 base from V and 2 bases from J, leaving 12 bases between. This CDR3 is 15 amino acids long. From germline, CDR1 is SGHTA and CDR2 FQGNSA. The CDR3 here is CASSLVSSETYEQYF. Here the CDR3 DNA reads TGTGCCAGCAGCTTAGTTTCTAGCGAGACCTACGAGCAGTACTTC.

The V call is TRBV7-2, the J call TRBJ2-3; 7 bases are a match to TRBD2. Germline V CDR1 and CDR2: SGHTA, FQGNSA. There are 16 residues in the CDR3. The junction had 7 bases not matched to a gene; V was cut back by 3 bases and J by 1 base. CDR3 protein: CASSFYSGSGTDTQYF. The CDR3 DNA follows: TGTGCCAGCAGCTTTTATAGCGGGTCTGGCACAGATACGCAGTATTTT.

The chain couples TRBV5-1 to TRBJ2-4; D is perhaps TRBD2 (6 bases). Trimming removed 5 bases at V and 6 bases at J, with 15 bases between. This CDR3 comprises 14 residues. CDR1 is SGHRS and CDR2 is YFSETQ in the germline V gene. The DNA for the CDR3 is TGCGCCAGCAGTGTAGTGGGGGGAAGAAACATTCAGTACTTC. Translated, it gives CASSVVGGRNIQYF.

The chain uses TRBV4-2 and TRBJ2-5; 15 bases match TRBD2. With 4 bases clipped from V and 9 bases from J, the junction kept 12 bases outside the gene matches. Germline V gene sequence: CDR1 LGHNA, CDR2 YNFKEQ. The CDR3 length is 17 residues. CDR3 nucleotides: TGTGCCAGCAGCCCGAGGACTAGCGGGGGGGCGAGGGGGGCCCAGTACTTC. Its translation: CASSPRTSGGARGAQYF.

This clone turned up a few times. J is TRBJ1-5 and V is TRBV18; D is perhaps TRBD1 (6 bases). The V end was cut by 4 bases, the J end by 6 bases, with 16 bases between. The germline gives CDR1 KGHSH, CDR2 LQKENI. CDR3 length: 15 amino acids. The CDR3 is CASSLVGQNFQPQHF. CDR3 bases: TGTGCCAGCTCACTGGTTGGACAGAATTTTCAGCCCCAGCATTTT.

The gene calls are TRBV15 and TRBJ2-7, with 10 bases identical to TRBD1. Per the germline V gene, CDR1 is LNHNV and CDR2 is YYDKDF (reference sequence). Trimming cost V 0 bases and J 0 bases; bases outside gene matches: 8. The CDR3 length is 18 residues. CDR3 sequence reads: CATSRDPQTGGFSYEQYF. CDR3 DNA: TGTGCCACCAGCAGAGACCCTCAGACAGGGGGCTTCTCCTACGAGCAGTACTTC.

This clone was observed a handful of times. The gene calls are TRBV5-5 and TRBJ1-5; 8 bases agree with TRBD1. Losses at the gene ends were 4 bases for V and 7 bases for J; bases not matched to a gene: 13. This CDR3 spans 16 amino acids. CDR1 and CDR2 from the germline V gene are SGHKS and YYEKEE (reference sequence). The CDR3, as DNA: TGTGCCAGCAGCCCTTGGGCGATGACAGGGGACCAGCCCCAGCATTTT. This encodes CASSPWAMTGDQPQHF.

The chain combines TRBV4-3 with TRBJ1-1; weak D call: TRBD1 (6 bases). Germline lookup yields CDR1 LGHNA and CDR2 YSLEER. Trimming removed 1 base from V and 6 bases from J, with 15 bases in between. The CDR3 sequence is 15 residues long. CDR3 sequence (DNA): TGCGCCAGCAGCCAAGTGAGAGGGGGTTGGGCTGAAGCTTTCTTT. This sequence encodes CASSQVRGGWAEAFF.

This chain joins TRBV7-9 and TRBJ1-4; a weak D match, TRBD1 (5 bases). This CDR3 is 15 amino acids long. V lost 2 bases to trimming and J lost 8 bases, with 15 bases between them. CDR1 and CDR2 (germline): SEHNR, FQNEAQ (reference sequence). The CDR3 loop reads CASSLSQGGPEKLFF. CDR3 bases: TGTGCCAGCAGCTTATCTCAGGGTGGACCAGAAAAACTGTTTTTT.

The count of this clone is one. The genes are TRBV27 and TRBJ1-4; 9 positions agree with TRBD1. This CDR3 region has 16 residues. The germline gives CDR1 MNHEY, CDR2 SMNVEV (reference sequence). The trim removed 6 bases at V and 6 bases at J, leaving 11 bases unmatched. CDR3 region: CASSPEGDRVYEKLFF. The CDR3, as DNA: TGTGCCAGCAGCCCGGAGGGGGACAGGGTCTATGAAAAACTGTTTTTT.

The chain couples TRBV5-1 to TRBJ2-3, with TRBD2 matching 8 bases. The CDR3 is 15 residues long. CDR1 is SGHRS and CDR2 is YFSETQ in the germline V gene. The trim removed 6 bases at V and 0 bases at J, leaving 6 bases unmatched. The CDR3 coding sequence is TGCGCCAGCACGGCAGCGGGGGTGAGCACAGATACGCAGTATTTT. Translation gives CASTAAGVSTDTQYF.

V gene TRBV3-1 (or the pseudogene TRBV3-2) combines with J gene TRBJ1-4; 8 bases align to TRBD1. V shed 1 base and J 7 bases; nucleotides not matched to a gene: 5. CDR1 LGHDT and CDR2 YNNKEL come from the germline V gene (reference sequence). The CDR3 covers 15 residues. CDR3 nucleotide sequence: TGTGCCAGCAGCCAAGGAACAGGGGGGTCTGAAAAACTGTTTTTT. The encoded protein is CASSQGTGGSEKLFF.

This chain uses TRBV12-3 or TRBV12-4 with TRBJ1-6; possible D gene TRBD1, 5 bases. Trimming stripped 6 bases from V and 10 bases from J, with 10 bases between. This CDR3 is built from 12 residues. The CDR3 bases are TGTGCCAGCAGCGTCGGGGGATCACCCCTCCACTTT. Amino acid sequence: CASSVGGSPLHF.

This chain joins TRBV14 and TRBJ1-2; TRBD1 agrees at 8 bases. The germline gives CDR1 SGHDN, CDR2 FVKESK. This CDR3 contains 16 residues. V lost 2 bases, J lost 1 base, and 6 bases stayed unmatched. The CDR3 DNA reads TGTGCCAGCAGCCAACTTAACAGGGGGGATAACTATGGCTACACCTTC. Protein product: CASSQLNRGDNYGYTF.

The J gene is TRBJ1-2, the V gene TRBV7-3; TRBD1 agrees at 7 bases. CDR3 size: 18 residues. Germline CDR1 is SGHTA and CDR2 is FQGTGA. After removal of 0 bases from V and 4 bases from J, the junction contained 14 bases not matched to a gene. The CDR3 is CASSLTPSRQGAGYGYTF. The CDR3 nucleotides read TGTGCCAGCAGCTTAACGCCGTCGCGACAGGGAGCGGGCTATGGCTACACCTTC.

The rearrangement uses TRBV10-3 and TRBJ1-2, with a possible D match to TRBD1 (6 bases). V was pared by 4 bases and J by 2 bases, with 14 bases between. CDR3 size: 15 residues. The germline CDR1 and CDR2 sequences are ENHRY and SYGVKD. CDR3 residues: CAISALGGQNYGYTF. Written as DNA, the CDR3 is TGTGCCATCAGTGCCCTCGGGGGGCAGAACTATGGCTACACCTTC.

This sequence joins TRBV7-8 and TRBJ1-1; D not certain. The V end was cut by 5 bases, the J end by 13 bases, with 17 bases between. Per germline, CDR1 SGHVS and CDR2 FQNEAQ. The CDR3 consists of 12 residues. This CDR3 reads CASSPDRELGFF. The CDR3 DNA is TGTGCCAGCAGCCCCGACCGGGAATTGGGTTTCTTT.

CDR3 nucleotide sequence: TGTGCCAGCAGCCAAGAGGCAGGGGTGAACACTGAAGCTTTCTTT. Its translation: CASSQEAGVNTEAFF. The V and J genes are TRBV4-2 and TRBJ1-1; a possible D gene is TRBD1 (6 bases). V lost 0 bases, J lost 0 bases, and 8 bases lay in between. The CDR3 has 15 residues. Germline CDR1 is LGHNA and CDR2 is YNFKEQ.

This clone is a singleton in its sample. CDR3 sequence (DNA): TGTGCCAGCAGCTTGAATCTGAGACAGTACACCGGGGAGCTGTTTTTT. As protein: CASSLNLRQYTGELFF. This chain connects TRBV5-6 to TRBJ2-2; a possible D gene is TRBD1 (5 bases). V shed 1 base and J shed 3 bases, with 13 bases lying between them. The CDR3 spans 16 residues. Germline CDR1 is SGHDT and CDR2 is YYEEEE.

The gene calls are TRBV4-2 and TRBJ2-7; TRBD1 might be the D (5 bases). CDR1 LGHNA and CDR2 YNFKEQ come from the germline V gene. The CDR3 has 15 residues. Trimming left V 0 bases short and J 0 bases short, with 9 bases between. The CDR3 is CASSQDPGPSYEQYF. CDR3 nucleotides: TGTGCCAGCAGCCAAGATCCAGGGCCCTCCTACGAGCAGTACTTC.

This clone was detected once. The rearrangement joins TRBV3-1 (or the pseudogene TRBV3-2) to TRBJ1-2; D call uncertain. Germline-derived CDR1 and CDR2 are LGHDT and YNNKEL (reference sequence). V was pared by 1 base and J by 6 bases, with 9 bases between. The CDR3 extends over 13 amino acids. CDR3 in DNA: TGTGCCAGCAGCCAAGGAGGCAGCCATGGCTACACCTTC. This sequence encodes CASSQGGSHGYTF.